Sequencing of this T cell receptor beta chain was carried out in a study of tumor-infiltrating lymphocytes in primary liver carcinoma. As to this clonotype: What it recognizes is unknown.

The source material, 20-30 mg of unsorted bulk tissue, was used to co-extract RNA and DNA. Using a constant-region primer together with ProtoScript II reverse transcriptase, TCR beta cDNA was made from around 500 ng of total RNA. Libraries for TCR beta were built through three nested multiplex PCR rounds, which together made up a slightly modified ARM-PCR procedure. It was with TRBV1-TRBV30 forward primers and a C-beta reverse primer that the first two PCR rounds were run, at 10 to 11 cycles each. Via MiXCR, TCRdb re-called the multiplex PCR reads, giving one row per CDR3 protein. The repertoire holds about 100,000 distinct CDR3 sequences, with around 71% as singletons. Losses at the gene ends were 5 bases for V and 8 bases for J; bases not matched to a gene: 13. CDR1 and CDR2 from the germline V gene are MDHEN and SYDVKM. The CDR3 spans 16 residues. General study points: Only around 7.5-25% of top clones occurred in all five tumor regions.

V is TRBV28 and J is TRBJ2-1; 9 bases line up with TRBD2. The sequenced sample was liver tumor tissue from sampling region 2. Subset defined: tumor region T2, inferior pole. The receptor was isolated from a woman in her sixties or seventies with primary liver carcinoma and hepatitis B virus infection. The CDR3 spells CASSLLSGRTLDEQFF. The CDR3 DNA follows: TGTGCCAGCAGTCTCCTAAGCGGGAGGACCCTCGATGAGCAGTTCTTC.